This T cell receptor beta chain was sequenced for a study of blood T cell repertoires in COVID-19. Study context: The samples span acute and convalescent COVID-19 from the United States, Italy and Spain.

Original processing notes: The authors estimated nucleated cell counts from reference gene primer amplification. Repertoires were generated with immunoSEQ multiplex PCR, while TCRdb's copy carries only in-frame clones and drops some. D and trimming come from the DNA, and the V and J calls and clone size come from that table. Found here are tens of thousands of clones, around 91% of them singletons; the top ten hold more than 0.4%. CDR1 is SGHRS and CDR2 is YFSETQ in the germline V gene. V was pared by 1 base and J by 1 base, with 11 bases between. The CDR3 runs to 16 residues. Patients in Seattle were enrolled during active infection, then followed longitudinally.

Input material: peripheral blood. The chain carries TRBV5-1 and TRBJ2-2; perhaps TRBD1 as D (5 bases). The origin of this receptor is a man aged 45-65 years with COVID-19, enrolled during active disease. Here the CDR3 reads CASSLYRGLNTGELFF. As DNA, the CDR3 is TGCGCCAGCAGCTTGTATAGGGGCTTGAACACCGGGGAGCTGTTTTTT.